This paragraph covers one T cell receptor (beta chain) sequence. Its specificity is unknown. No DNA is given; TCRdb re-called the 5' RACE reads and lists each CDR3 protein once. Its clone listing holds about 550,000 distinct CDR3 sequences. The sample comes from a study of T cells expressing NK-cell markers. In the study overall: Sorted CD3+CD56-NKG2C+, CD3+CD56+NKG2C- and CD3+CD56+NKG2C+ T cells were the source of the TCR beta repertoires. Among eight sequenced donors, seven carried HCMV seropositivity while one was seronegative. Study-wide results and caveats: It is unclear if expanded NKG2C-expressing clones target HCMV antigens.

This CDR3 has 15 amino acids. The J gene is TRBJ2-1, the V gene TRBV12-3 or TRBV12-4. The source is a man between 18 and 35 years old in good health. Sequenced: blood T cells: a sorted CD56 or NKG2C T cell subset, CD4+ or CD8+ T cells, or bulk PBMC T cells (not recorded which). The CDR3 reads CASTSRLSSYNEQFF.